What follows are 27 T cell receptor beta chains derived from one specimen sequenced in a study of blood T cell repertoires in COVID-19. The assay was immunoSEQ multiplex PCR, and TCRdb's table has in-frame clones only and misses some. The sample lists around 300,000 clones; approximately 85% were seen once. Sequencing was performed on peripheral blood. The receptors come from a woman in her 70s with acute or convalescent COVID-19.

The chain has TRBV19 and TRBJ1-4, with 10 bases identical to TRBD1. V lost 3 bases, J lost 7 bases, and 2 bases stayed unmatched. The CDR3 consists of 14 residues. In germline, CDR1 is LNHDA, CDR2 SQIVND (reference sequence). CDR3 loop: CASSIGTGVEKLFF. The CDR3 DNA is TGTGCCAGTAGTATCGGGACAGGGGTTGAAAAACTGTTTTTT.

The chain couples TRBV9 to TRBJ1-2, with no clear D. Germline V lookup: CDR1 SGDLS, CDR2 YYNGEE. The CDR3 has 15 residues. Trimming stripped 4 bases from V and 7 bases from J, with 20 bases between. DNA for the CDR3: TGTGCCAGCAGCCTGACACCAGACCCCAACCCTGGCTACACCTTC. This gives the protein CASSLTPDPNPGYTF.

V is TRBV18 and J is TRBJ2-3, with a tentative D call TRBD1 (6 bases). This CDR3 has 15 residues. Trimming left V 3 bases short and J 4 bases short, with 14 bases between. The V gene's germline CDR1 is KGHSH and CDR2 LQKENI. CDR3 amino acids: CASSPTGSSPDTQYF. The CDR3 bases are TGTGCCAGCTCACCCACAGGGAGCTCGCCAGATACGCAGTATTTT.

V and J are TRBV11-2 and TRBJ1-4; 11 bases fit TRBD1. The CDR3 covers 19 residues. V trimming: 3 bases; J trimming: 0 bases; junction bases outside the gene matches: 9. The germline gives CDR1 SGHAT, CDR2 FQNNGV. This CDR3 is CASSLGQGVLLATNEKLFF. The CDR3 DNA reads as TGTGCCAGCAGCTTGGGACAGGGGGTGCTCCTTGCAACTAATGAAAAACTGTTTTTT.

This sequence joins TRBV6-5 and TRBJ2-1; TRBD1 matches at 10 bases. V was clipped by 10 bases and J by 2 bases; unmatched bases: 8. From germline, CDR1 is MNHEY and CDR2 SVGAGI. The length of the CDR3 is 15 residues. The CDR3 sequence is CATKTGGFTYNEQFF. CDR3 coding DNA: TGTGCCACCAAGACAGGGGGCTTCACCTACAATGAGCAGTTCTTC.

J is TRBJ2-3 and V is TRBV6-5, with D perhaps TRBD2 (5 bases). This CDR3 has 14 amino acids. The V gene lost 6 bases and the J gene lost 2 bases, with 12 bases spanning the gap. Germline CDR1 MNHEY, CDR2 SVGAGI. The CDR3 reads CASSPGLSTDTQYF. Here the CDR3 DNA reads TGTGCCAGCAGCCCCGGACTTTCCACAGATACGCAGTATTTT.

The V call is TRBV4-2, the J call TRBJ2-4; D not resolved. The CDR3 extends over 12 amino acids. The V gene's germline CDR1 is LGHNA and CDR2 YNFKEQ. Trimming removed 0 bases at V and 8 bases at J, with 5 bases between. Here the CDR3 reads CASSQDQDIQYF. The CDR3 DNA reads TGTGCCAGCAGCCAAGATCAGGACATTCAGTACTTC.

The chain has TRBV2 and TRBJ1-5; D uncertain. The germline gives CDR1 SNHLY, CDR2 FYNNEI. With 6 bases removed from V and 0 bases from J, the gap between germline ends came to 12 bases. The CDR3 contains 15 residues. CDR3 sequence (DNA): TGTGCCAGCAGGGCGGGCGATACTAGCAATCAGCCCCAGCATTTT. Its translation is CASRAGDTSNQPQHF.

The rearrangement uses TRBV18 and TRBJ2-7, with 10 bases fitting TRBD1. CDR1 and CDR2 from the germline V gene are KGHSH and LQKENI. The CDR3 extends over 17 amino acids. Germline trimming cut 3 bases from V and 0 bases from J; bases unmatched to any gene: 8. CDR3 nucleotides: TGTGCCAGCTCACCGGAGGGGACAGGGGTCTCCTCCTACGAGCAGTACTTC. This translates into CASSPEGTGVSSYEQYF.

The chain uses TRBV3-1 (or the pseudogene TRBV3-2) and TRBJ1-6; 8 bases line up with TRBD1. With 4 bases clipped from V and 7 bases from J, the junction kept 9 bases outside the gene matches. Germline-derived CDR1 and CDR2 are LGHDT and YNNKEL (reference sequence). This CDR3 spans 16 amino acids. As DNA, the CDR3 is TGTGCCAGCAGCCGGGTGACAGGGGCAACAAATTCACCCCTCCACTTT. As protein: CASSRVTGATNSPLHF.

The V and J genes are TRBV10-3 and TRBJ2-1; 7 nucleotides line up with TRBD2. CDR1 ENHRY and CDR2 SYGVKD come from the germline V gene. This CDR3 is built from 14 residues. After removal of 0 bases from V and 6 bases from J, the junction contained 2 bases not matched to a gene. The CDR3 DNA reads TGTGCCATCAGTGAGTCGGGAGGGCTCAATGAGCAGTTCTTC. Its protein product is CAISESGGLNEQFF.

The genes are TRBV19 and TRBJ1-5, with TRBD1 matching 7 bases. Germline V gene data show CDR1 as LNHDA and CDR2 as SQIVND (reference sequence). The CDR3 runs 15 residues. Germline trimming cut 1 base from V and 5 bases from J; bases unmatched to any gene: 5. This CDR3 is CASSIGLGGHQPQHF. The DNA of the CDR3 is TGTGCCAGTAGTATAGGGTTAGGGGGCCATCAGCCCCAGCATTTT.

Concerning this clone itself: Other DNA sequences in the sample encode the same CDR3. The genes are TRBV5-1 and TRBJ1-5; tentative D call: TRBD1 (6 bases). Trimming cost V 0 bases and J 2 bases, with 9 bases left between them. The CDR3 has 15 residues. Germline CDR1 SGHRS, CDR2 YFSETQ. The CDR3 region is CASSLEGVGNQPQHF. In nucleotides, the CDR3 is TGCGCCAGCAGCTTGGAGGGGGTGGGCAATCAGCCCCAGCATTTT.

This sequence joins TRBV6-6 and TRBJ2-5; D gene ambiguous. Germline-derived CDR1 and CDR2 are MNHNY and SVGAGI (reference sequence). Trimming stripped 4 bases from V and 0 bases from J, with 6 bases between. The CDR3 runs 13 residues. CDR3 sequence (DNA): TGTGCCAGCAGTTCACGGTACCAAGAGACCCAGTACTTC. Translated, it gives CASSSRYQETQYF.

The V and J genes are TRBV27 and TRBJ1-6; the D gene is possibly TRBD1 (5 bases). V was cut by 8 bases and J by 2 bases, with 25 bases left in between. CDR3 size: 19 residues. The germline V gene has CDR1 MNHEY and CDR2 SMNVEV (reference sequence). The CDR3 DNA follows: TGTGCCAGCGGCCCATCCGCCAGTGGCAGGGTAACCTATAATTCACCCCTCCACTTT. Its translation is CASGPSASGRVTYNSPLHF.

The V and J genes are TRBV2 and TRBJ2-3, with D tentatively TRBD2 (6 bases). Germline V CDR1 and CDR2: SNHLY, FYNNEI. V dropped 3 bases and J dropped 4 bases, with 11 bases sitting between them. The CDR3 runs to 14 residues. As DNA, the CDR3 is TGTGCCAGCAGTGAGTACCCGGGGGCAGATACGCAGTATTTT. As protein: CASSEYPGADTQYF.

The chain carries TRBV2 and TRBJ2-7; 12 nucleotides line up with TRBD2. With 6 bases clipped from V and 5 bases from J, the junction kept 8 bases outside the gene matches. Germline values: CDR1 SNHLY, CDR2 FYNNEI. The CDR3 extends over 15 amino acids. The CDR3: CASRATSGGGNEQYF. The CDR3 DNA reads as TGTGCCAGCAGGGCGACTAGCGGGGGCGGGAACGAGCAGTACTTC.

This chain links TRBV5-4 with TRBJ1-6; no firm D call. This CDR3 has 19 amino acids. CDR1 is SGHNT and CDR2 is YYREEE in the germline V gene (reference sequence). Trimming cost V 1 base and J 7 bases, with 24 bases left between them. The CDR3 spells CASSLIAGGRRGGNSPLHF. CDR3 DNA: TGTGCCAGCAGCTTGATAGCGGGTGGTCGGCGCGGAGGGAATTCACCCCTCCACTTT.

The chain has TRBV21-1 and TRBJ2-7; the D call in the table, TRBD1, was not verified against the DNA. TRBV21-1 is a pseudogene locus. This CDR3 is built from 20 residues. The CDR3 DNA reads as TGTGCCAGCAGCAAAGCGTTGACAGCCGAAGACAGGGGACAAATCTACGAGCAGTACTTC. It yields the protein CASSKALTAEDRGQIYEQYF.

The gene calls are TRBV7-2 and TRBJ2-6, with no clear D. Germline assignment: CDR1 SGHTA and CDR2 FQGNSA. This CDR3 spans 15 amino acids. V lost 4 bases to trimming and J lost 0 bases, with 7 bases between them. In DNA, the CDR3 is TGTGCCAGCAGCTCCAGACTCTCTGGGGCCAACGTCCTGACTTTC. It is translated as CASSSRLSGANVLTF.

The chain recombines TRBV7-9 with TRBJ1-2; the match to TRBD1 covers 8 bases. V shed 5 bases and J 8 bases; nucleotides not matched to a gene: 10. CDR3 length: 14 residues. CDR1 is SEHNR, CDR2 FQNEAQ, per germline (reference sequence). The CDR3 DNA reads as TGTGCCAGCAGCCGAGACAGGGGTGAGGGAGGCTACACCTTC. Protein: CASSRDRGEGGYTF.

The chain combines TRBV2 with TRBJ1-2, with TRBD1 identical over 8 bases. The CDR3 contains 13 residues. Germline V gene lookup returns CDR1 SNHLY and CDR2 FYNNEI. V shed 6 bases, J shed 3 bases, and the junction held 3 bases outside the gene matches. The CDR3 region has the DNA TGTGCCAGCAGGGGACAGGCCCACTATGGCTACACCTTC. It codes for CASRGQAHYGYTF.

CDR3 sequence (DNA): TGTGCCAGCAGCCAGGGGACAGCCGATACGCAGTATTTT. Its protein product is CASSQGTADTQYF. This rearrangement joins TRBV14 to TRBJ2-3; 7 bases align to TRBD1. V trimming: 3 bases; J trimming: 6 bases; junction bases outside the gene matches: 3. Germline CDR1 and CDR2: SGHDN and FVKESK. The CDR3 loop spans 13 amino acids.

J is TRBJ2-2 and V is TRBV25-1, with 14 bases fitting TRBD2. CDR1 and CDR2 (germline): MGHDK, SYGVNS. The CDR3 spans 16 residues. Germline trimming cut 6 bases from V and 6 bases from J; bases unmatched to any gene: 6. CDR3: CASRRPGLAGAGELFF. CDR3 in DNA: TGTGCCAGCAGAAGGCCGGGACTAGCGGGGGCCGGGGAGCTGTTTTTT.

This rearrangement joins TRBV20-1 to TRBJ2-7; TRBD2 aligns across 9 bases. The CDR3 length is 16 residues. In germline, CDR1 is DFQATT, CDR2 SNEGSKA (reference sequence). The J segment lost 0 bases and the V segment lost 3 bases, leaving 9 bases of the junction unmatched. CDR3 in amino acids: CSASAISSGVSYEQYF. CDR3 sequence (DNA): TGCAGTGCTAGTGCTATCTCTAGCGGGGTCTCCTACGAGCAGTACTTC.

V is TRBV6-5 and J is TRBJ1-5, with a tentative D call TRBD1 (5 bases). The CDR3 sequence is 14 residues long. Germline values: CDR1 MNHEY, CDR2 SVGAGI. Trimming removed 6 bases from V and 1 base from J, with 10 bases in between. The CDR3 loop is CASRTGGSNQPQHF. In DNA, the CDR3 is TGTGCCAGCAGGACGGGGGGGAGCAATCAGCCCCAGCATTTT.

The CDR3 sequence is CASSLLGEAGYTF. The CDR3 DNA reads TGTGCCAGCTCACTTCTCGGGGAGGCTGGCTACACCTTC. The chain couples TRBV18 to TRBJ1-2; D is ambiguous. Trimming removed 4 bases from V and 7 bases from J, with 13 bases in between. The CDR3 runs 13 residues. Germline V gives CDR1 KGHSH, CDR2 LQKENI.